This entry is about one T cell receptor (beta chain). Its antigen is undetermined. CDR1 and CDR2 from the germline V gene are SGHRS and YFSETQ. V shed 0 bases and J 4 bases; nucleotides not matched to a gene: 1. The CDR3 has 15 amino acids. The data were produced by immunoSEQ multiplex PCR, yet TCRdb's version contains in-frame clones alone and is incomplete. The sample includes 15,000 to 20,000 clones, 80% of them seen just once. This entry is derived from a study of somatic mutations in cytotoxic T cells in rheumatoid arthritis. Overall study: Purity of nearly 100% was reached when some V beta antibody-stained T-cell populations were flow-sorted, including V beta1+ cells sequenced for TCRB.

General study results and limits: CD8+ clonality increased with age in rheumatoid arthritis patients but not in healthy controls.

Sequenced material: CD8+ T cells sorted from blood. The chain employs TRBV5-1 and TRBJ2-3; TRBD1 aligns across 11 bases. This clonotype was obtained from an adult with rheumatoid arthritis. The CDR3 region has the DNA TGCGCCAGCAGCTTGGAGGGACAGGGGGCAGATACGCAGTATTTT. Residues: CASSLEGQGADTQYF. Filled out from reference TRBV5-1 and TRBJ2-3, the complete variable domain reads KAGVTQTPRYLIKTRGQQVTLSCSPISGHRSVSWYQQTPGQGLQFLFEYFSETQRNKGNFPGRFSGRQFSNSRSEMNVSTLELGDSALYLCASSLEGQGADTQYFGPGTRLTVL.